The 7 T cell receptor beta chains listed next were all sequenced from one sample in a study of CD8+CD57+ T cells in acquired aplastic anemia. Sequencing involved patients with CD8+CD57+ cell expansion previously shown by flow cytometry. Genomic DNA, the template, was used for profiling of the TCR beta VDJ and CDR3. TCRdb passed the reads through MiXCR, listing each CDR3 protein once. The table shows 160,000 or so distinct CDR3 sequences, with more than 40% occurring only once. Sequencing input: sorted CD4+, CD8+, or CD8+CD57+ T cells (not recorded which) from PBMCs. These receptors all stem from a human donor with aplastic anemia.

The chain carries TRBV9 and TRBJ1-3; D is ambiguous. Germline CDR1 reads SGDLS; CDR2 reads YYNGEE. Trimming pared 3 bases from V and 0 bases from J, leaving 16 bases between. The CDR3 has 17 amino acids. CDR3 protein: CASSGLAGDLSGNTIYF. Here the CDR3 DNA reads TGTGCCAGCAGCGGCTTGGCGGGCGACCTCTCTGGAAACACCATATATTTT.

This chain connects TRBV13 to TRBJ2-3, with D tentatively TRBD2 (6 bases). V was clipped by 6 bases and J by 1 base, with 8 bases between them. Germline lookup yields CDR1 PRHDT and CDR2 FYEKMQ (reference sequence). The CDR3 is 13 residues long. The CDR3 region is CASSGGGTDTQYF. The CDR3 DNA reads as TGTGCCAGCAGTGGCGGGGGCACAGATACGCAGTATTTT.

This clonotype was recorded at least ten times. A single base separates this from a much larger clone, so it may be a read error. The chain links TRBV24-1 to TRBJ2-1; the match to TRBD2 covers 8 bases. The CDR3 loop spans 15 amino acids. Germline values: CDR1 KGHDR, CDR2 SFDVKD. CDR3 sequence (DNA): TGTGCCACCGGTAGCGGGACACAGACCTACAATGGGCAGTTCTTC. Translated, it gives CATGSGTQTYNGQFF.

The chain joins TRBV27 to TRBJ1-5; D call uncertain. The CDR3 is 14 amino acids. V was shortened by 2 bases and J by 2 bases, with 7 bases between the two germline ends. The V gene's germline CDR1 is MNHEY and CDR2 SMNVEV (reference sequence). In DNA form, the CDR3 reads TGTGCCAGCAGTTTACTCGGCGGCAATCAGCCCCAGCATTTT. This sequence encodes CASSLLGGNQPQHF.

This clonotype has only a few counts. The chain's CDR3 is CASSMTSGRGAYNEQFF. The CDR3 DNA follows: TGCGCCAGCAGTATGACTAGCGGGAGGGGTGCATATAATGAGCAGTTCTTC. The chain carries TRBV5-1 and TRBJ2-1; 14 bases are shared with TRBD2. The J segment lost 7 bases and the V segment lost 5 bases, leaving 11 bases of the junction unmatched. This CDR3 contains 17 residues. Germline V gene lookup returns CDR1 SGHRS and CDR2 YFSETQ.

This clonotype was seen once. Just one base apart from a much larger clone, this may be a read error. J is TRBJ1-1 and V is TRBV5-5, with D unresolved. Germline V gene sequence: CDR1 SGHKS, CDR2 YYEKEE (reference sequence). The CDR3 consists of 15 residues. The CDR3 DNA sequence: TGTGCCAGCAGCTTGAATGCCGGCCCGAACATTGAAGCTTTCTTT. This translates into CASSLNAGPNIEAFF.

This clonotype was observed at least ten times. The chain combines TRBV5-1 with TRBJ2-3; no clear D. V was trimmed by 3 bases and J by 2 bases, leaving 4 bases between them. CDR3 length equals 12 residues. CDR1 and CDR2 (germline): SGHRS, YFSETQ. CDR3 amino acids: CASSSPTDTQYF. The CDR3 DNA reads TGCGCCAGCAGCTCCCCCACAGATACGCAGTATTTT.